The source of this T cell receptor (beta chain) is a study of shared clonotypes between healthy human individuals. Study overall: A donor's plate count was three for CD4 naive and three for CD4 memory; CD8 naive had two and CD8 memory one.

General study results and limits: Compared with memory subsets, naive subsets generally had larger estimated richness.

Original handling: ImmunoSEQ sequences covered only the junction and lacked quality scores; filtering therefore differed. The repertoire was sequenced with immunoSEQ multiplex PCR; TCRdb's copy has only in-frame clones and lacks some. V and J calls and clone size are as listed in that table; D and trimming were resolved from the DNA. Of some 2,500,000 clones in the sample, roughly 93% were seen once. Splitting of CD4+ cells produced CD45RA+ naive and CD45RA-negative memory subsets. This clone was seen a few times. Antigen: not known. V was trimmed by 7 bases and J by 0 bases, leaving 13 bases between them. The CDR3 consists of 15 residues. Germline CDR1 and CDR2: MDHEN and SYDVKM.

Input material: naive CD4+ T cells from PBMCs. This sample's subset: CD45RA+ positively selected. J is TRBJ1-5 and V is TRBV28; unclear D gene. The sequence was collected from a man in his late teens or twenties in good health. Some clones in this sample may be carry-over from other donors' samples. The CDR3 region has the DNA TGTGCCAGCAACGGGCTAACCAATAGCAATCAGCCCCAGCATTTT. The encoded protein is CASNGLTNSNQPQHF.